This TCR beta chain was identified during a study of blood T cell repertoires in COVID-19. Seattle's enrolled individuals joined amid active infection and were then monitored longitudinally. Profiling relied on immunoSEQ multiplex PCR, and the TCRdb table lists in-frame clones only, not all of them. The sample carries under 250,000 clones, 86% recorded once. This clone was detected a few times. V lost 3 bases, J lost 0 bases, and 9 bases lay in between. The germline V gene encodes CDR1 LNHDA and CDR2 SQIVND (reference sequence). The CDR3 sequence is 15 residues long. This chain links TRBV19 with TRBJ1-3; possibly TRBD1 for D (6 bases). This TCR derives from a woman of 80 years or more with COVID-19, enrolled during active disease. The source material was peripheral blood. CDR3 amino acids: CASSIGQPSGNTIYF. The CDR3 nucleotides read TGTGCCAGTAGTATTGGACAGCCCTCTGGAAACACCATATATTTT.